This entry lists 7 T cell receptor beta chains sequenced from one sample in a study of cytomegalovirus exposure and HLA in healthy donors. The PCR employed 60 Vbeta primers together with 13 Jbeta primers. Using immunoSEQ multiplex PCR, the repertoire was profiled, and TCRdb retains in-frame clones only, with some absent. The sample has 150,000 to 200,000 clones, nearly 80% seen once. Sequencing was performed on PBMCs. The receptors come from a man in his fifties in good health and CMV-seropositive.

The chain combines TRBV19 with TRBJ1-6; the D gene is possibly TRBD1 (5 bases). Per germline, CDR1 LNHDA and CDR2 SQIVND (reference sequence). V was shortened by 7 bases and J by 10 bases, with 14 bases between the two germline ends. The CDR3 is 13 residues long. The CDR3 reads CASKAAGMSPLHF. The CDR3 DNA follows: TGTGCCAGTAAGGCTGCAGGGATGTCACCCCTCCACTTT.

This chain uses TRBV11-2 with TRBJ1-1; D might be TRBD1 (5 bases). V was shortened by 2 bases and J by 1 base, with 14 bases between the two germline ends. The CDR3 sequence is 16 residues long. Germline V gene sequence: CDR1 SGHAT, CDR2 FQNNGV. The CDR3 nucleotides are TGTGCCAGCAGCTTATTGGGGCCAGCAACGAACACTGAAGCTTTCTTT. This sequence encodes CASSLLGPATNTEAFF.

J is TRBJ2-7 and V is TRBV2; D remains ambiguous. CDR3 size: 13 residues. The germline V and J ends were trimmed by 3 bases and 5 bases, with 11 bases remaining between them. Germline assignment: CDR1 SNHLY and CDR2 FYNNEI. The CDR3, as DNA: TGTGCCAGCAGTGATGCCCCACTAAACGAGCAGTACGTC. Its translation: CASSDAPLNEQYV.

This clone was observed a few times. The chain is built from TRBV5-8 and TRBJ2-2, with D possibly being TRBD1 (5 bases). This CDR3 is built from 16 residues. The germline gives CDR1 SGHTS, CDR2 YDEGEE. Between the trimmed V and J ends, which lost 0 bases and 7 bases, there was a span of 16 bases. CDR3 region: CASSLAAPLQGGELFF. The CDR3 DNA reads as TGTGCCAGCAGCTTGGCTGCACCGCTTCAGGGCGGGGAGCTGTTTTTT. Using reference TRBV5-8 and TRBJ2-2 for the parts outside the CDR3, the full variable domain is EAGVTQSPTHLIKTRGQQATLRCSPISGHTSVYWYQQALGLGLQFLLWYDEGEERNRGNFPPRFSGRQFPNYSSELNVNALELEDSALYLCASSLAAPLQGGELFFGEGSRLTVL.

This chain connects TRBV5-4 to TRBJ1-1; D may be TRBD1 (6 bases). With 1 base removed from V and 5 bases from J, the gap between germline ends came to 15 bases. Germline values: CDR1 SGHNT, CDR2 YYREEE (reference sequence). The CDR3 totals 15 residues. The CDR3 loop reads CASSLLGQGRTEAFF. CDR3 sequence (DNA): TGTGCCAGCAGCTTGCTGGGCCAGGGGCGGACTGAAGCTTTCTTT.

V usage is TRBV14 and J usage is TRBJ2-1; D perhaps matches TRBD2 (6 bases). V lost 0 bases, J lost 1 base, and 22 bases lay in between. The CDR3 consists of 20 residues. Germline CDR1 and CDR2: SGHDN and FVKESK. The CDR3 bases are TGTGCCAGCAGCCAAGATGGTTTCCGAGCGGGCGGGGTGTCCTACAATGAGCAGTTCTTC. It yields the protein CASSQDGFRAGGVSYNEQFF.

The gene calls are TRBV30 and TRBJ1-1; 7 bases agree with TRBD1. With 3 bases clipped from V and 5 bases from J, the junction kept 6 bases outside the gene matches. The CDR3 loop spans 13 amino acids. From germline, CDR1 is GTSNPN and CDR2 SVGIG (reference sequence). The CDR3, as DNA: TGTGCCTGGAGCGCCGGGACAGTTACTGAAGCTTTCTTT. Translating it yields CAWSAGTVTEAFF.